Given below is one T cell receptor beta chain in context. The antigen remains unidentified. Baseline, cycle 4 day 1, and cycle 7 day 1 were the blood sampling points. The record originates from a study of OX40 agonist ivuxolimab in advanced cancers. Study findings and constraints: Among the lowest peripheral clonal expansion occurred in 0.1-3.0 mg/kg partial responders. Low levels of normalized T-cell clonal expansion also appeared in some nonresponders. Relative to CD4+ cells, CD8+ T cells on average had more expanded clones.

The CDR3 spans 12 residues. Germline V gene lookup returns CDR1 MNHNY and CDR2 SVGAGI (reference sequence). Trimming took off 7 bases at V and 4 bases at J, with 8 bases between the two ends. Data came from immunoSEQ multiplex PCR; TCRdb stores just in-frame clones and leaves some out. The sample records about 19,000 clones, roughly nine tenths being singletons. Material: CD4+ or CD8+ T cells sorted from blood, obtained in a trial of the OX40 agonist ivuxolimab. The clonotype was recovered from an adult with an advanced solid tumor such as melanoma, head and neck, liver or kidney cancer. This rearrangement joins TRBV6-6 to TRBJ1-5, with D perhaps TRBD1 (5 bases). CDR3 in amino acids: CASTGGNQPQHF. In DNA, the CDR3 is TGTGCCAGCACGGGGGGGAATCAGCCCCAGCATTTT.